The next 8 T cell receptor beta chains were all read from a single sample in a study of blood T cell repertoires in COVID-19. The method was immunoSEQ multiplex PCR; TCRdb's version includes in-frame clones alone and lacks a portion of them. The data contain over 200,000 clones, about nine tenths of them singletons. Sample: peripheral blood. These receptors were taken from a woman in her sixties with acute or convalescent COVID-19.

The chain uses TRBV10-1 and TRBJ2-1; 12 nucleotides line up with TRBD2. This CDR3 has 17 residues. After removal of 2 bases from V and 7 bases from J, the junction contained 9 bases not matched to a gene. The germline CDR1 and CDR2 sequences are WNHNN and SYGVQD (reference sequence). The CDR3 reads CASSEIATSGSGNEQFF. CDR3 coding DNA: TGCGCCAGCAGTGAGATTGCGACTAGCGGGAGCGGTAATGAGCAGTTCTTC.

The CDR3 here is CAWPRPGGYTF. CDR3 nucleotides: TGTGCCTGGCCCCGACCAGGGGGCTACACCTTC. The rearrangement links TRBV30 to TRBJ1-2; a weak D match, TRBD1 (5 bases). This CDR3 region has 11 residues. CDR1 GTSNPN and CDR2 SVGIG come from the germline V gene (reference sequence). V was trimmed by 5 bases and J by 8 bases, leaving 12 bases between them.

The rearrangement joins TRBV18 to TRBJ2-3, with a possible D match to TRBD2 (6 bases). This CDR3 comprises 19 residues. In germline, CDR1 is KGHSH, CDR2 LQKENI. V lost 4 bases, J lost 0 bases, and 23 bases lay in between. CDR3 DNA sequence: TGTGCCAGCTCACGCGACTATAGCGGCCCGGGACGAAGCACAGATACGCAGTATTTT. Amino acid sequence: CASSRDYSGPGRSTDTQYF.

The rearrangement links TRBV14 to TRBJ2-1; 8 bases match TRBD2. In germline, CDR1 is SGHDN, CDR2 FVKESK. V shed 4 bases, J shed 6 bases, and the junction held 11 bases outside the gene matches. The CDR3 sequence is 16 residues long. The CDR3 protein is CASSLSGTRMANEQFF. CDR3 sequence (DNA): TGTGCCAGCAGCCTGTCCGGGACTAGGATGGCCAATGAGCAGTTCTTC.

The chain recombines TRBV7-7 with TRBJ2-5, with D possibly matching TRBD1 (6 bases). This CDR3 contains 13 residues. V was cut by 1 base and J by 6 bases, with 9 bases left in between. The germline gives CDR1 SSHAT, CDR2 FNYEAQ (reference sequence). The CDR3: CASSLDRVKTQYF. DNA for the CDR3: TGTGCCAGCAGCTTAGACAGGGTTAAGACCCAGTACTTC.

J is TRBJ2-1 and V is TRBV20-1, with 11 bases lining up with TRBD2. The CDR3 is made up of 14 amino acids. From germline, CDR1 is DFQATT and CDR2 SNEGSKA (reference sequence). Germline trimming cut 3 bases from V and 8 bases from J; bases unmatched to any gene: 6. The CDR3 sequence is CSASLAGGLHEQFF. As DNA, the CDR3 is TGCAGTGCTAGTCTAGCGGGGGGACTCCATGAGCAGTTCTTC.

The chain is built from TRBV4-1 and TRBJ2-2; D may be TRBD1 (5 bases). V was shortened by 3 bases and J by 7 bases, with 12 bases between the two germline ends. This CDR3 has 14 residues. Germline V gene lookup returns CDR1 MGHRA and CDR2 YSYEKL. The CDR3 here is CASSHRPDNGELFF. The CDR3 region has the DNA TGCGCCAGCAGCCACAGGCCGGACAACGGGGAGCTGTTTTTT.

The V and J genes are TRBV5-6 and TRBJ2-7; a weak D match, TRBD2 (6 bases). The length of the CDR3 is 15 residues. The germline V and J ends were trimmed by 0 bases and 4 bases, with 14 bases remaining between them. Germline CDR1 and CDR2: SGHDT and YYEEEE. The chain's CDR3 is CASSLVSGVVYEQYF. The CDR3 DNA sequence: TGTGCCAGCAGCTTGGTGTCGGGGGTAGTGTACGAGCAGTACTTC.